This entry is about one T cell receptor beta chain. Its antigen is unidentified. These data are taken from a study of shared clonotypes between healthy human individuals. With 4 bases clipped from V and 1 base from J, the junction kept 3 bases outside the gene matches. CDR1 and CDR2 from the germline V gene are MNHEY and SVGAGI. The CDR3 has 15 residues. Splitting of each subset's genomic DNA was done evenly across several immunoSEQ plates. In the sorted-subset replicate PCRs, around 0.2 ug DNA, 25,000 to 30,000 T cell genomes, was used. Measured with immunoSEQ multiplex PCR; TCRdb has only the in-frame clones, and not every one. The profile covers approximately 1.4 million clones, with 95% to 99% appearing a single time and approximately 0.45% taken by the ten largest. Study-level findings and limits: Sequencing depth was predicted to influence how clonotypes are shared among donors.

The sequence derives from a man in his thirties or forties in good health. Sequenced input: naive CD4+ T cells sorted from blood. The sample's subset: CD45RA+ positively selected. This chain connects TRBV6-5 to TRBJ2-7; 11 positions agree with TRBD2. CDR3 loop: CASSSGTSGSYEQYF. CDR3 nucleotides: TGTGCCAGCAGTTCAGGGACTAGCGGTTCCTACGAGCAGTACTTC.